This TCR beta chain was sequenced for a study of T cell changes during pregnancy in multiple sclerosis. Germline V gives CDR1 MGHDK, CDR2 SYGVNS. V shed 0 bases and J 9 bases; nucleotides not matched to a gene: 13. This CDR3 spans 16 amino acids. Profiling relied on immunoSEQ multiplex PCR, and the TCRdb table lists in-frame clones only, not all of them. The sample gives around 130,000 clones, 96% of which show up once; over 0.35% is in the top ten. The input for sequencing was peripheral blood, taken after pregnancy. V and J are TRBV25-1 and TRBJ2-7, with 8 bases matching TRBD1. The receptor's source is a female donor with multiple sclerosis, enrolled in a pregnancy study. The CDR3 here is CASSEYGGAGGSGQYF. DNA of the CDR3: TGTGCCAGCAGTGAATATGGGGGTGCAGGGGGCTCGGGGCAGTACTTC.